Listed below are T cell receptor beta chains from one sample, sequenced in a study of blood T cell repertoires in COVID-19. Produced via immunoSEQ multiplex PCR; TCRdb's table is partial and in-frame only. This table has around 250,000 clones, about 85% appearing once. Sample: peripheral blood. These receptor sequences come from a young man with active or convalescent COVID-19. CDR3s include the opening cysteine and the closing phenylalanine or tryptophan. D genes are given only for firm matches. Clone size, where shown, is once, few, many, or a class for clones that have expanded.

j_call,clone_size,d_call,v_call,cdr3_aa,cdr3_nt
TRBJ1-5,-,TRBD1,TRBV19,CAIAGQNNQPQHF,TGTGCCATTGCGGGACAGAACAATCAGCCCCAGCATTTT
TRBJ1-2,-,-,TRBV19,CASNTGPLYYGYTF,TGTGCCAGCAACACAGGGCCCCTTTACTATGGCTACACCTTC
TRBJ2-5,once,TRBD1,TRBV24-1,CATRGTAQETQYF,TGTGCCACCAGAGGGACAGCACAAGAGACCCAGTACTTC
TRBJ2-7,-,-,TRBV28,CASTPGLAVYEQYF,TGTGCCAGCACCCCAGGTCTAGCCGTATACGAGCAGTACTTC
TRBJ2-1,-,TRBD1,TRBV29-1,CSAGTGGSRYNEQFF,TGCAGCGCAGGAACAGGGGGGTCTCGATACAATGAGCAGTTCTTC
TRBJ1-1,-,-,TRBV20-1,CSAGGETEAFF,TGCAGTGCTGGGGGCGAAACTGAAGCTTTCTTT
TRBJ1-5,once,-,TRBV30,CAWSPHSNQPQHF,TGTGCCTGGAGTCCCCATAGCAATCAGCCCCAGCATTTT
TRBJ2-2,-,-,TRBV29-1,CSALGAGTTGELFF,TGCAGCGCCCTAGGCGCGGGAACGACCGGGGAGCTGTTTTTT
TRBJ2-5,-,TRBD1,TRBV24-1,CATSTPGTGGLETQYF,TGTGCCACCAGCACCCCAGGGACAGGGGGCTTGGAGACCCAGTACTTC
TRBJ2-5,-,TRBD1,TRBV2,CASREGTGGKTQYF,TGTGCCAGCAGGGAGGGGACAGGGGGAAAGACCCAGTACTTC
TRBJ2-2,-,TRBD1,TRBV5-4,CASSTYRGVNTGELFF,TGTGCCAGCAGCACCTACAGGGGGGTAAACACCGGGGAGCTGTTTTTT
TRBJ2-7,-,TRBD2,TRBV19,CASGRLAGPYEQYF,TGTGCCAGCGGGAGACTAGCGGGACCCTACGAGCAGTACTTC
TRBJ2-2,-,-,TRBV7-9,CASYSGNTGELFF,TGTGCCAGTTATAGCGGGAACACCGGGGAGCTGTTTTTT
TRBJ1-2,-,-,TRBV5-6,CASSFSGGSYGYTF,TGTGCCAGCAGCTTTAGCGGGGGTTCCTATGGCTACACCTTC
TRBJ2-1,-,-,TRBV27,CASSLFGRTSRNEQFF,TGTGCCAGCAGTTTATTTGGGCGAACCTCTCGAAATGAGCAGTTCTTC
TRBJ2-7,-,-,TRBV18,CASSPTGRGYEQYF,TGTGCCAGCTCACCGACAGGCCGTGGCTACGAGCAGTACTTC
TRBJ2-1,-,TRBD2,TRBV7-7,CASSLEISGNNEQFF,TGTGCTAGCAGCTTAGAAATTAGCGGGAACAATGAGCAGTTCTTC
TRBJ1-5,-,-,TRBV4-1,CASSHPGNQPQHF,TGCGCCAGCAGCCACCCGGGCAATCAGCCCCAGCATTTT
TRBJ2-7,-,-,TRBV4-2,CASSQGTTDEQYF,TGTGCCAGCAGCCAGGGCACGACGGACGAGCAGTACTTC
TRBJ2-1,-,TRBD2,TRBV24-1,CATSDSMGLAGRYNEQFF,TGTGCCACCAGTGACAGCATGGGACTAGCGGGGCGTTACAATGAGCAGTTCTTC
TRBJ2-1,-,TRBD2,TRBV11-2,CASSYGGGSLSYNEQFF,TGTGCCAGCAGCTACGGGGGGGGCAGCCTCTCCTACAATGAGCAGTTCTTC
TRBJ1-5,-,-,TRBV6-4,CASSDQSDNQPQHF,TGTGCCAGCAGTGACCAAAGCGATAATCAGCCCCAGCATTTT
TRBJ2-2,-,-,TRBV19,CASTPRPKNTGELFF,TGTGCCAGTACCCCGCGGCCGAAAAACACCGGGGAGCTGTTTTTT
TRBJ2-1,-,TRBD1,TRBV5-4,CASSFDRGEYNEQFF,TGTGCCAGCAGCTTCGACAGGGGGGAGTACAATGAGCAGTTCTTC
TRBJ2-2,-,TRBD2,TRBV27,CASTSVRGDTGELFF,TGTGCCAGCACCTCCGTACGGGGGGACACCGGGGAGCTGTTTTTT
TRBJ2-1,-,TRBD2,TRBV5-1,CASSSGTSAYYNEQFF,TGCGCCAGCAGCTCCGGGACTAGCGCATACTACAATGAGCAGTTCTTC
TRBJ1-2,-,-,TRBV28,CASSFQGDYGYTF,TGTGCCAGCAGTTTCCAGGGTGACTATGGCTACACCTTC
TRBJ2-1,-,-,TRBV21-1,CASSKGQRELQNEQFF,TGTGCCAGCAGCAAAGGGCAGCGGGAGTTGCAGAATGAGCAGTTCTTC